This TCR beta chain is from a study of blood T cell repertoires in COVID-19 (TCRdb year 2020). Study-wide context: Collaborator samples came from the United States, Italy and Spain and covered acute and convalescent phases of COVID-19. The prospective study material was composed of cDNA or gDNA derived from T cells, B-cell-depleted T cells, or PBMCs. Deeply sampled blood TCRbeta repertoires from subjects exposed to, actively infected with, or recovered from COVID-19 were included in the dataset. The repertoires were released in a freely available public database intended as a resource for research on the immune response to SARS-CoV-2. Samples came from the ongoing ImmuneRACE study (first 160 participants) plus 1,254 subjects from 6 global collaborators. The sample metadata nearly always contained a de-identified subject ID, COVID-19 status, age in years and sex. HLA class I and class II types, where available, came from metadata supplied by the sample provider rather than from assay-based typing. Findings and caveats that apply to the study as a whole: How much clinical and demographic metadata was included differed by source and by participant, and the metadata was provided uncurated.

Concerning this clone itself: Its antigen remains unidentified. Nothing much larger sits one base from this clone, and base qualities are not available.

Each collaborating institution followed its own protocols to collect whole blood in K2EDTA tubes. Collaborator samples were shipped for TCRbeta analysis as frozen whole blood, isolated PBMCs, or DNA extracted from either sample type. Trimming takes 5 bases off V and 3 bases off J; junction bases not matched to a gene: 8. The CDR3 covers 15 residues, taking in both the cysteine and the phenylalanine. This entry keeps only the CDR3 DNA: 45 bases, framed from base 1. The germline V gene (reference sequence) specifies SGHKS as CDR1 and YYEKEE as CDR2. TCRbeta CDR3 regions were amplified from genomic DNA by means of the immunoSEQ Assay, a bias-controlled multiplex PCR. In the original analysis: Nucleated cell counts per sample were estimated from amplification of reference gene primers within the assay. To quantify the absolute abundance of each unique TCRbeta CDR3 rearrangement, sequence reads were collapsed and filtered. For each sample, productive Simpson clonality was calculated as the square root of Simpson's diversity index over productive rearrangements. What TCRdb holds here is the immuneACCESS table cut down to in-frame rearrangements. Part of the clones is not present; checked against another copy, under half of the missing clones reflect an unresolved V gene, and the others are unexplained. That table is the source of V, J and clone size, and D and trimming were worked out from the DNA. Present in this sample are more than 95,000 clones, nearly 90% of which were seen just once. The ten largest clones take up roughly 3% of the sample.

The specimen sequenced was peripheral blood. The TCR was taken from a man between 50 and 59 years old in a cohort sampled during active COVID-19. The chain couples TRBV5-5 to TRBJ1-2, with 9 middle bases fitting TRBD1. The CDR3: CASSRQGGLDYGYTF. The nucleotide sequence reads TGTGCCAGCAGTCGACAGGGGGGACTAGACTATGGCTACACCTTC.